The 23 T cell receptor beta chains below all came from one sample that was sequenced in a study of blood T cell repertoires in COVID-19. The assay was immunoSEQ multiplex PCR, and TCRdb's table has in-frame clones only and misses some. The sample lists some 110,000 clones; 80% to 85% were seen once. The source material was peripheral blood. The receptor set was obtained from a woman aged 70 to 79 with acute or convalescent COVID-19.

The rearrangement links TRBV18 to TRBJ1-1; D is unresolved. Between the trimmed V and J ends, which lost 3 bases and 5 bases, there was a span of 7 bases. The CDR3 runs to 12 residues. Germline CDR1 and CDR2: KGHSH and LQKENI. The CDR3 DNA sequence: TGTGCCAGCTCACCCTGGAGGACTGAAGCTTTCTTT. The encoded protein is CASSPWRTEAFF.

V is TRBV6-5 and J is TRBJ2-1, with D hard to call. The germline V and J ends were trimmed by 6 bases and 4 bases, with 16 bases remaining between them. This CDR3 comprises 15 residues. CDR1 MNHEY and CDR2 SVGAGI come from the germline V gene. CDR3 loop: CASRVASSEYNEQFF. The CDR3 coding sequence is TGTGCCAGCAGGGTGGCCTCCTCTGAATACAATGAGCAGTTCTTC.

This clone came up a few times. The chain uses TRBV27 and TRBJ1-2; 7 bases match TRBD1. V trimming: 6 bases; J trimming: 7 bases; junction bases outside the gene matches: 11. CDR1 is MNHEY, CDR2 SMNVEV, per germline (reference sequence). The CDR3 is 14 amino acids. This CDR3 reads CASRWTGGRGGYTF. CDR3 nucleotides: TGTGCCAGCAGATGGACAGGAGGTCGGGGTGGCTACACCTTC.

The CDR3 protein is CSGASLLMNTEAFF. CDR3 coding DNA: TGCAGCGGGGCAAGCCTCCTAATGAACACTGAAGCTTTCTTT. The chain recombines TRBV29-1 with TRBJ1-1; D ambiguous. Looked up from germline, CDR1 is SQVTM and CDR2 is ANQGSEA. V lost 7 bases and J lost 0, with 15 bases in between. The CDR3 covers 14 residues.

The rearrangement uses TRBV7-9 and TRBJ2-5; 10 nucleotides match TRBD2. Unmatched junction bases numbered 9, after V lost 3 bases and J lost 5 bases. Germline V gene lookup returns CDR1 SEHNR and CDR2 FQNEAQ (reference sequence). This CDR3 spans 16 amino acids. The DNA for the CDR3 is TGTGCCAGCAGCTTGGTAGCGGGGGGCCGAGGGGAGACCCAGTACTTC. Its translation is CASSLVAGGRGETQYF.

There are a few counts of this clone. This chain uses TRBV28 with TRBJ1-5, with 9 bases lining up with TRBD1. The CDR3 runs to 16 residues. With 5 bases clipped from V and 3 bases from J, the junction kept 8 bases outside the gene matches. CDR1 MDHEN and CDR2 SYDVKM come from the germline V gene. The CDR3 protein is CASSPAGTGTNQPQHF. In DNA form, the CDR3 reads TGTGCCAGCAGTCCCGCCGGGACAGGGACCAATCAGCCCCAGCATTTT.

This rearrangement joins TRBV30 to TRBJ1-6; a weak D match, TRBD1 (6 bases). Germline V lookup: CDR1 GTSNPN, CDR2 SVGIG (reference sequence). V was clipped by 0 bases and J by 10 bases, with 10 bases between them. CDR3 length: 13 residues. In DNA, the CDR3 is TGTGCCTGGAGTGTACAGGGACGATCACCCCTCCACTTT. This gives the protein CAWSVQGRSPLHF.

The chain uses TRBV19 and TRBJ2-4; perhaps TRBD2 as D (5 bases). Germline V gene lookup returns CDR1 LNHDA and CDR2 SQIVND (reference sequence). With 3 bases removed from V and 0 bases from J, the gap between germline ends came to 12 bases. CDR3 length: 16 residues. CDR3 bases: TGTGCCAGTAGTATGAGGGCAAGCCTAGCCAAAAACATTCAGTACTTC. Its protein is CASSMRASLAKNIQYF.

V is TRBV19 and J is TRBJ2-1, with 8 bases fitting TRBD2. From germline, CDR1 is LNHDA and CDR2 SQIVND (reference sequence). The CDR3 consists of 17 residues. The V gene end was trimmed by 8 bases and the J gene end by 0 bases; junction bases not matched to a gene: 12. CDR3 bases: TGTGCCAGTTTAGCGGGAAGGGCCCGGCGCTCCTACAATGAGCAGTTCTTC. Amino acid sequence: CASLAGRARRSYNEQFF.

This chain connects TRBV6-5 to TRBJ1-5, with TRBD1 matching 8 bases. J gave up 2 bases and V 7 bases, and 7 bases lay outside the gene matches. The CDR3 length is 15 residues. Germline CDR1 is MNHEY and CDR2 is SVGAGI. The chain's CDR3 is CASNPNRGGNQPQHF. Here the CDR3 DNA reads TGTGCCAGCAATCCGAACAGGGGGGGCAATCAGCCCCAGCATTTT.

The chain uses TRBV19 and TRBJ2-2; no reliable D call. V lost 7 bases to trimming and J lost 0 bases, with 15 bases between them. This CDR3 has 16 amino acids. Per germline, CDR1 LNHDA and CDR2 SQIVND (reference sequence). The DNA of the CDR3 is TGTGCCAGTAACCCAGGCTCGTTTTCGAACACCGGGGAGCTGTTTTTT. This codes for CASNPGSFSNTGELFF.

The V call is TRBV28, the J call TRBJ1-1; no firm D call. This CDR3 is 15 amino acids long. The germline CDR1 and CDR2 sequences are MDHEN and SYDVKM. V was pared by 7 bases and J by 0 bases, with 15 bases between. The CDR3 DNA is TGTGCCAGCACTACTCCCGGGGTCTTGAACACTGAAGCTTTCTTT. As protein: CASTTPGVLNTEAFF.

The chain uses TRBV19 and TRBJ1-1, with D perhaps matching TRBD1 (5 bases). CDR3 length: 12 residues. Germline loops: CDR1 LNHDA, CDR2 SQIVND (reference sequence). The germline V and J ends were trimmed by 6 bases and 6 bases, with 11 bases remaining between them. DNA of the CDR3: TGTGCCAGTAGCAAGCAGGGTTCTGAAGCTTTCTTT. Amino acids: CASSKQGSEAFF.

V is TRBV11-2 and J is TRBJ2-1; possible D gene TRBD2, 7 bases. The germline V and J ends were trimmed by 5 bases and 3 bases, with 20 bases remaining between them. The CDR3 is made up of 17 amino acids. Germline V gives CDR1 SGHAT, CDR2 FQNNGV. The CDR3 region is CASSPSQGGGLYNEQFF. The CDR3 DNA sequence: TGTGCCAGCAGCCCAAGCCAGGGAGGGGGACTCTACAATGAGCAGTTCTTC. The full variable domain, in which reference TRBV11-2 and TRBJ2-1 provide the parts outside the CDR3, is EAGVAQSPRYKIIEKRQSVAFWCNPISGHATLYWYQQILGQGPKLLIQFQNNGVVDDSQLPKDRFSAERLKGVDSTLKIQPAKLEDSAVYLCASSPSQGGGLYNEQFFGPGTRLTVL.

This chain uses TRBV6-1 with TRBJ1-1; weak D call: TRBD1 (5 bases). CDR1 and CDR2 from the germline V gene are MNHNS and SASEGT. V was pared by 3 bases and J by 6 bases, with 29 bases between. This CDR3 has 19 amino acids. Written as DNA, the CDR3 is TGTGCCAGCAGTGAGCGGGACGGGGGAGGAGAAGCCGGGCCCCCTGAAGCTTTCTTT. Its translation: CASSERDGGGEAGPPEAFF.

The rearrangement links TRBV5-5 to TRBJ2-7; maybe TRBD1 (5 bases). Trimming shortened V by 2 bases and J by 1 base, and 7 bases separated the two germline ends. The CDR3 loop spans 13 amino acids. Germline CDR1 and CDR2: SGHKS and YYEKEE (reference sequence). The CDR3 here is CASSFDRSYEQYF. The CDR3 DNA reads TGTGCCAGCAGCTTCGACAGATCCTACGAGCAGTACTTC. Together with reference TRBV5-5 and TRBJ2-7, the CDR3 gives the full variable domain: DAGVTQSPTHLIKTRGQQVTLRCSPISGHKSVSWYQQVLGQGPQFIFQYYEKEERGRGNFPDRFSARQFPNYSSELNVNALLLGDSALYLCASSFDRSYEQYFGPGTRLTVT.

The rearrangement links TRBV19 to TRBJ2-7; 7 positions match TRBD1. V was clipped by 7 bases and J by 5 bases; unmatched bases: 8. The V gene's germline CDR1 is LNHDA and CDR2 SQIVND (reference sequence). CDR3 length equals 13 residues. The CDR3 DNA sequence: TGTGCCAGTACCATTACAGGGGACGACGAGCAGTACTTC. It translates to CASTITGDDEQYF.

The J gene is TRBJ1-5, the V gene TRBV4-2, with D possibly matching TRBD1 (6 bases). V was trimmed by 0 bases and J by 8 bases, leaving 14 bases between them. From germline, CDR1 is LGHNA and CDR2 YNFKEQ. The CDR3 totals 15 residues. The CDR3 bases are TGTGCCAGCAGCCAAGAATTAACAGGGCCGAAGCCCCAGCATTTT. It is translated as CASSQELTGPKPQHF.

The chain joins TRBV13 to TRBJ2-3; 12 bases map to TRBD2. The V segment lost 4 bases and the J segment 1 base; nucleotides outside the gene matches: 3. The CDR3 has 16 residues. From germline, CDR1 is PRHDT and CDR2 FYEKMQ (reference sequence). The DNA of the CDR3 is TGTGCCAGCAGCTCGGGGACTAGCGGGCGCACAGATACGCAGTATTTT. Its translation: CASSSGTSGRTDTQYF.

The chain links TRBV3-1 (or the pseudogene TRBV3-2) to TRBJ2-3, with D perhaps TRBD2 (5 bases). CDR1 and CDR2 (germline): LGHDT, YNNKEL (reference sequence). The V end lost 1 base, the J end lost 0 bases, and 11 bases lay between the germline ends. The length of the CDR3 is 16 residues. Written as DNA, the CDR3 is TGTGCCAGCAGCCAAGGTAGCGACTCTAGCACAGATACGCAGTATTTT. This gives the protein CASSQGSDSSTDTQYF.

The chain couples TRBV12-1 to TRBJ2-5; the table's TRBD2 call for D was not verified on the DNA. TRBV12-1 is a listed pseudogene. The CDR3 covers 18 residues. The CDR3 region has the DNA TGTGCCAGCAGCTTTCCCGGAGACGGGCGGGGGGTTCAAGAGACCCAGTACTTC. It specifies CASSFPGDGRGVQETQYF.

The gene calls are TRBV3-1 (or the pseudogene TRBV3-2) and TRBJ2-1; 9 bases are a match to TRBD1. The CDR3 covers 14 residues. V lost 8 bases and J lost 3; bases outside the gene matches: 5. Germline-derived CDR1 and CDR2 are LGHDT and YNNKEL (reference sequence). The CDR3 region is CASFRDRVYNEQFF. CDR3 sequence (DNA): TGTGCCAGCTTCCGGGACAGGGTCTACAATGAGCAGTTCTTC.

The V gene is TRBV12-3 or TRBV12-4, the J gene TRBJ2-5; 9 bases agree with TRBD2. CDR3 length equals 13 residues. The V gene end was trimmed by 4 bases and the J gene end by 4 bases; junction bases not matched to a gene: 1. This CDR3 reads CASSSSGIETQYF. CDR3 DNA: TGTGCCAGCAGTTCTAGCGGGATAGAGACCCAGTACTTC.